This T cell receptor beta chain derives from a study of beta chain features in type 1 diabetes. Whole-study findings and limits: A possible short-template PCR bias applies equally to patients and controls. Whether TCRB rearrangement is influenced by HLA type was left unresolved in this analysis.

The ends lost 1 base at V and 4 bases at J; junction bases unmatched: 2. In germline, CDR1 is SQVTM, CDR2 ANQGSEA. The CDR3 sequence is 14 residues long. This clone was found a few times. No antigen is known for it. Reverse transcribing all isolated RNA meant expressed TCRB transcripts were sequenced. Here immunoSEQ multiplex PCR was the method, and the copy in TCRdb shows in-frame clones only, minus some. This table has 150,000 to 190,000 clones, roughly 8% appearing once. The chain combines TRBV29-1 with TRBJ2-1; 9 positions agree with TRBD2. This clonotype was obtained from a man aged 18-30 years in good health. The specimen was central memory CD4+ T cells from blood. The CDR3 loop reads CSVEAAGGYNEQFF. In nucleotides, the CDR3 is TGCAGCGTTGAAGCAGCGGGGGGTTACAATGAGCAGTTCTTC.